This T cell receptor beta chain is drawn from a study of blood T cell repertoires in COVID-19. On the study more broadly: The samples span acute and convalescent COVID-19 from the United States, Italy and Spain.

In the authors' methods: Reference gene primer amplification gave nucleated cell count estimates. This table comes from immunoSEQ multiplex PCR, and its TCRdb copy is limited to in-frame clones, with some not included. D and trimming were read from the DNA, whereas the V and J calls and clone size are those reported in that table. The sample gives about 140,000 clones, 88% of which show up once; over 1.5% is in the top ten. V dropped 0 bases and J dropped 3 bases, with 15 bases sitting between them. Germline CDR1 MNHEY, CDR2 SVGEGT. The CDR3 contains 18 residues. This chain joins TRBV6-2 or TRBV6-3 and TRBJ1-6; weak D call: TRBD1 (5 bases). The sequencing sample was made of peripheral blood. This clonotype originated in a woman aged 55-70 years with acute or convalescent COVID-19. The CDR3 protein is CASSYSRREGLYNSPLHF. The CDR3 bases are TGTGCCAGCAGTTACTCCCGGAGGGAGGGACTCTATAATTCACCCCTCCACTTT.